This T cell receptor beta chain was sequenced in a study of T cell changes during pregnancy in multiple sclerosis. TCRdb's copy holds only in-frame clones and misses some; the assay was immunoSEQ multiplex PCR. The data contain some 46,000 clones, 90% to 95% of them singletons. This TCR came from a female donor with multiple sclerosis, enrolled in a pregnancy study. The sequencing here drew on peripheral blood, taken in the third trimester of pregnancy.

CDR3 bases: TGTGCCAGTAGTATGGGGCAGGGAATCTTAAACGAGCAGTACTTC. It encodes CASSMGQGILNEQYF. The gene calls are TRBV19 and TRBJ2-7, with D possibly TRBD1 on 5 matching bases. Germline loops: CDR1 LNHDA, CDR2 SQIVND (reference sequence). The CDR3 is 15 amino acids. V was clipped by 3 bases and J by 5 bases, with 17 bases between them. The full variable domain, in which reference TRBV19 and TRBJ2-7 provide the parts outside the CDR3, is DGGITQSPKYLFRKEGQNVTLSCEQNLNHDAMYWYRQDPGQGLRLIYYSQIVNDFQKGDIAEGYSVSREKKESFPLTVTSAQKNPTAFYLCASSMGQGILNEQYFGPGTRLTVT.